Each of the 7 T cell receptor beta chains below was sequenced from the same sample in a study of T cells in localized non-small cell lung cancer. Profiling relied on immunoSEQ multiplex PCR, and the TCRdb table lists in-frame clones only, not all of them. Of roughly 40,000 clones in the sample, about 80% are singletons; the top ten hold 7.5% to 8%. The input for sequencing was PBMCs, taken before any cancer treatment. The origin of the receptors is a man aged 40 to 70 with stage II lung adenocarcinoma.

CDR3 amino acids: CASSPEGSGGSGANVLTF. CDR3 sequence (DNA): TGTGCCAGCAGCCCAGAAGGATCAGGGGGCTCTGGGGCCAACGTCCTGACTTTC. The chain has TRBV5-5 and TRBJ2-6; 7 bases map to TRBD1. V gave up 4 bases and J gave up 0 bases; unmatched junction bases: 10. In germline, CDR1 is SGHKS, CDR2 YYEKEE (reference sequence). This CDR3 has 18 amino acids.

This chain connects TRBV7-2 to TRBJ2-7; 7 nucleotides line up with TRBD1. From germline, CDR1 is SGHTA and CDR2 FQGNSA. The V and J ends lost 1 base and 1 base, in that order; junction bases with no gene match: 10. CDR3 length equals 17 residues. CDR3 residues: CASSLGMPGQASYEQYF. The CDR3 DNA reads TGTGCCAGCAGCTTAGGTATGCCAGGACAGGCTTCCTACGAGCAGTACTTC. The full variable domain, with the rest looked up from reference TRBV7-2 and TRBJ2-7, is GAGVSQSPSNKVTEKGKDVELRCDPISGHTALYWYRQSLGQGLEFLIYFQGNSAPDKSGLPSDRFSAERTGGSVSTLTIQRTQQEDSAVYLCASSLGMPGQASYEQYFGPGTRLTVT.

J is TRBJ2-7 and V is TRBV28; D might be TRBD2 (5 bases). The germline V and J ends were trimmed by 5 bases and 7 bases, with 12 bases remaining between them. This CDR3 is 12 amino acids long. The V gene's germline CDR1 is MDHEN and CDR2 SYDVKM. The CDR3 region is CASSARTSEQYF. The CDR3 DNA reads TGTGCCAGCAGTGCCCGGACTTCTGAGCAGTACTTC.

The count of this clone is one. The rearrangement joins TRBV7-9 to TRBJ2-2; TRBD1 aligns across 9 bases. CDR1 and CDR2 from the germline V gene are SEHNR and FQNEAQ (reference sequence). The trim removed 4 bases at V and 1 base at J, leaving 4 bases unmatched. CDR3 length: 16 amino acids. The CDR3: CASSSPGQGNTGELFF. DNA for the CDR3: TGTGCCAGCAGCTCACCGGGACAGGGGAACACCGGGGAGCTGTTTTTT.

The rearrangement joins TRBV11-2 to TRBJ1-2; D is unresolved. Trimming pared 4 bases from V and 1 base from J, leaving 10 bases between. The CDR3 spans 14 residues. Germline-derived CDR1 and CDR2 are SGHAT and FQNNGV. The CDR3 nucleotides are TGTGCCAGCAGCTCAATCCGACATAACTATGGCTACACCTTC. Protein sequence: CASSSIRHNYGYTF.

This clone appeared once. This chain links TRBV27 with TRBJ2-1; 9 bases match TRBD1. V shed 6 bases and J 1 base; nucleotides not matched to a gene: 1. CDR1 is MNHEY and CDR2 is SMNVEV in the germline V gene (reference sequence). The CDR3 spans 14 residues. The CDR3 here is CASRGTGSYNEQFF. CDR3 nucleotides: TGTGCCAGCAGGGGGACAGGGTCCTACAATGAGCAGTTCTTC.

This CDR3 reads CASSTTNYGYTF. CDR3 nucleotides: TGTGCCAGCTCAACAACAAACTATGGCTACACCTTC. The chain has TRBV18 and TRBJ1-2; D remains unclear. The V and J ends lost 5 bases and 2 bases respectively, with 6 bases between them. This CDR3 has 12 amino acids. Germline loops: CDR1 KGHSH, CDR2 LQKENI.